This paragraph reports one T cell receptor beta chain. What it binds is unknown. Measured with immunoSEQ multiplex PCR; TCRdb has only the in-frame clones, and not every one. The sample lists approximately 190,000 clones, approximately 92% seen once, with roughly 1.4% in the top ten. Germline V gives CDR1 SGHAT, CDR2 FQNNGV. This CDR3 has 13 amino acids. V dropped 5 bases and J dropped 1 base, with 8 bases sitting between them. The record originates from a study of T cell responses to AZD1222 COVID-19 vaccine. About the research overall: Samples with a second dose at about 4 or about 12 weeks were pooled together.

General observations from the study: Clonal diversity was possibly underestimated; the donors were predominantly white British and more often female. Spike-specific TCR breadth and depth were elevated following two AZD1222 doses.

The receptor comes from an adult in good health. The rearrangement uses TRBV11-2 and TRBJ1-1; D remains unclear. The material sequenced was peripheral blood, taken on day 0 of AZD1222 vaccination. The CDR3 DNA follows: TGTGCCAGCAGCGCCCAGGAGAACACTGAAGCTTTCTTT. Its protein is CASSAQENTEAFF.